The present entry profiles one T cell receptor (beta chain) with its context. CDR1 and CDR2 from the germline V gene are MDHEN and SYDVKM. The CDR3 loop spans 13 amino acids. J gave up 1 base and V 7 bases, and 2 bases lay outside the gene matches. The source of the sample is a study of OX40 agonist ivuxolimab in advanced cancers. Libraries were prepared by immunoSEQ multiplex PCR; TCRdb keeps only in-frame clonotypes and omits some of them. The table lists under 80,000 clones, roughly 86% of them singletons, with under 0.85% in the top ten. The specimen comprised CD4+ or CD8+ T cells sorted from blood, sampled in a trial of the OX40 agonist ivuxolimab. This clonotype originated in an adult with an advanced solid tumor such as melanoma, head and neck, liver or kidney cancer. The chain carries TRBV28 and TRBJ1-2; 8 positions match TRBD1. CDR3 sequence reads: CASKTGVNYGYTF. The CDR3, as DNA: TGTGCCAGCAAGACAGGGGTTAACTATGGCTACACCTTC.